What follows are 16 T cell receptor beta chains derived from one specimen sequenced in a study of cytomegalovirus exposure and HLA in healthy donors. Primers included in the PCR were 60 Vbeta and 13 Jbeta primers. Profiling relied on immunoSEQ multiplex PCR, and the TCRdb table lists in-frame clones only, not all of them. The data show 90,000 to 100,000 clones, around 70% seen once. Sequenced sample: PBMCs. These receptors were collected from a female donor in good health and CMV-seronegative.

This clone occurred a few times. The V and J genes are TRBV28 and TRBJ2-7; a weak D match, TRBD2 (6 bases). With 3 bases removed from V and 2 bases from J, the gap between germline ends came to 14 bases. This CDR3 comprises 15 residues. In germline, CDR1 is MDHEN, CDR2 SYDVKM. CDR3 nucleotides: TGTGCCAGCAGTTTCCGGACTAAGGGGCCCTACGAGCAGTACTTC. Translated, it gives CASSFRTKGPYEQYF. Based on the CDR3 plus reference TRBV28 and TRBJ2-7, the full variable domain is DVKVTQSSRYLVKRTGEKVFLECVQDMDHENMFWYRQDPGLGLRLIYFSYDVKMKEKGDIPEGYSVSREKKERFSLILESASTNQTSMYLCASSFRTKGPYEQYFGPGTRLTVT.

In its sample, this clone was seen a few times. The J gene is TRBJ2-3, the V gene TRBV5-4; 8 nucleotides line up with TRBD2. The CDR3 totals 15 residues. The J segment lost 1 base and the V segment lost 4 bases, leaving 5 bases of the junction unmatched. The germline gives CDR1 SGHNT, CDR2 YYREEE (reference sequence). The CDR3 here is CASSPGLVGTDTQYF. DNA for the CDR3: TGTGCCAGCAGCCCGGGACTAGTGGGCACAGATACGCAGTATTTT.

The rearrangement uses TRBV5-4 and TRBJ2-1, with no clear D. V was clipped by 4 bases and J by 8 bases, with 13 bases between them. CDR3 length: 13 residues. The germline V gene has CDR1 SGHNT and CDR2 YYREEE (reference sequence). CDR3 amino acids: CASSRTMADEQFF. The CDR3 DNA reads TGTGCCAGCAGCCGCACAATGGCGGATGAGCAGTTCTTC.

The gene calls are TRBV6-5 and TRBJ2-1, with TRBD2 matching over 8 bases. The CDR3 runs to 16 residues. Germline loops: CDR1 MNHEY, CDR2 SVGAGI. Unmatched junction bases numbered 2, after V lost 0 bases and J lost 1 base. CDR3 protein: CASSYSSGRSYNEQFF. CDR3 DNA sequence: TGTGCCAGCAGTTACTCGAGCGGGAGATCCTACAATGAGCAGTTCTTC.

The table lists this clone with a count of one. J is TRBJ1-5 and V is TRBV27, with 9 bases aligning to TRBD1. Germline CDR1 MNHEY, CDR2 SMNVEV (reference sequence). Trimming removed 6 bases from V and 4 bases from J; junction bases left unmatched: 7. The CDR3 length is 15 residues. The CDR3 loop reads CASRPGQGWNQPQHF. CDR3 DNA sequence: TGTGCCAGCAGACCGGGACAGGGATGGAATCAGCCCCAGCATTTT.

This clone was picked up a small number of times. The CDR3 spells CASSYPTVEGGSWRGGSYEQYF. CDR3 DNA sequence: TGTGCCAGCAGTTACCCCACCGTCGAGGGCGGGAGTTGGCGGGGTGGCTCCTACGAGCAGTACTTC. The rearrangement uses TRBV28 and TRBJ2-7; 7 nucleotides match TRBD2. The J segment lost 0 bases and the V segment lost 4 bases, leaving 27 bases of the junction unmatched. In germline, CDR1 is MDHEN, CDR2 SYDVKM. This CDR3 contains 22 residues.

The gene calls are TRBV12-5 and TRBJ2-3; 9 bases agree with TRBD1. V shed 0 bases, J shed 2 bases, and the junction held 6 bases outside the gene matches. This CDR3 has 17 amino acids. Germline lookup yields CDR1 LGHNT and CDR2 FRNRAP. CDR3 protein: CASGLVPTGGLTDTQYF. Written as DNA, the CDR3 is TGTGCTAGTGGTTTGGTACCGACAGGGGGACTCACAGATACGCAGTATTTT.

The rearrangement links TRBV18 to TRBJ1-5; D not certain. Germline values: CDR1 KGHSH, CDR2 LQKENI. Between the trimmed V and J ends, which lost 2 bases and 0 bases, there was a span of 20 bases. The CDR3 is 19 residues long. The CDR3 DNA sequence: TGTGCCAGCTCACCAGTTTTCCTAACAGTGCCGCATAGCAATCAGCCCCAGCATTTT. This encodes CASSPVFLTVPHSNQPQHF.

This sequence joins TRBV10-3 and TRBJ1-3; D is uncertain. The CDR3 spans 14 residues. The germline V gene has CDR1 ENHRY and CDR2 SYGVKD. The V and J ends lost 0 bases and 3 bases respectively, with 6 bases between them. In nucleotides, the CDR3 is TGTGCCATCAGTGAGTCGAACGGTGGAAACACCATATATTTT. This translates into CAISESNGGNTIYF.

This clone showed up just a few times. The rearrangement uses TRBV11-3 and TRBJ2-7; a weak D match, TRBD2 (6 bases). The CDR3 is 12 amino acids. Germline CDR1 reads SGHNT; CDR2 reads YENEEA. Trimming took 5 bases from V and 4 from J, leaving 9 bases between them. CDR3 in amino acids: CASSRGGYEQYF. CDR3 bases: TGTGCCAGCAGCCGTGGGGGGTACGAGCAGTACTTC.

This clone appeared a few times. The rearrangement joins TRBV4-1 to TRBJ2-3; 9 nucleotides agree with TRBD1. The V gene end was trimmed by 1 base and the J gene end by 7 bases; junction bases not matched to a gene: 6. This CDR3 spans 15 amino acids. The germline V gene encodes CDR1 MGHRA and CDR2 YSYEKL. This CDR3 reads CASSQAGTGQYTQYF. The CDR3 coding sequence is TGCGCCAGCAGCCAAGCCGGGACAGGGCAATATACGCAGTATTTT.

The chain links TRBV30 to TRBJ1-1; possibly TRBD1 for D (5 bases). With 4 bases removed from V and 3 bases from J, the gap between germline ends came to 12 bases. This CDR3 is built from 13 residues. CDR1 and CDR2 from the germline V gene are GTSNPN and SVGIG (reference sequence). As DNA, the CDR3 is TGTGCCTGGACCAGCGGGGACTACACTGAAGCTTTCTTT. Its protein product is CAWTSGDYTEAFF.

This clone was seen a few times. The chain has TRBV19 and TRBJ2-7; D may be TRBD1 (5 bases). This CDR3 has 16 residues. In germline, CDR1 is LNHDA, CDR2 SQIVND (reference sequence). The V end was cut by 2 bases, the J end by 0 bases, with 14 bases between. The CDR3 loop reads CASSINRNPHSYEQYF. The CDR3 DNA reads TGTGCCAGTAGTATAAACAGGAACCCCCACTCCTACGAGCAGTACTTC.

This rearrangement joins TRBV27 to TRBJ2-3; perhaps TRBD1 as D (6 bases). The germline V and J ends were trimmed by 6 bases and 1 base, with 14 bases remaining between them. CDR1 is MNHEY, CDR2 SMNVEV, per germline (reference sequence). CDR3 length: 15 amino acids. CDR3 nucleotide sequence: TGTGCCAGCAGGGCGACCAGGGGTGGCACAGATACGCAGTATTTT. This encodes CASRATRGGTDTQYF.

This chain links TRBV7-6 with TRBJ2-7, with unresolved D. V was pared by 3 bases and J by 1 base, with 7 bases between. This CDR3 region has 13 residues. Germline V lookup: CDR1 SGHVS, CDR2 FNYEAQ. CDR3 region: CASSFRQSYEQYF. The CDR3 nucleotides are TGTGCCAGCAGCTTCCGACAATCCTACGAGCAGTACTTC. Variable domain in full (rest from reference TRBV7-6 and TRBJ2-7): GAGVSQSPRYKVTKRGQDVALRCDPISGHVSLYWYRQALGQGPEFLTYFNYEAQQDKSGLPNDRFSAERPEGSISTLTIQRTEQRDSAMYRCASSFRQSYEQYFGPGTRLTVT.

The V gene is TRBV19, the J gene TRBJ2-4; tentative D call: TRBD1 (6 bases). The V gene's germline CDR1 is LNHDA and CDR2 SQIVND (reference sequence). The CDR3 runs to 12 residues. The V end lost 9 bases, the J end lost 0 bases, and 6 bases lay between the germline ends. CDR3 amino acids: CARTGAKNIQYF. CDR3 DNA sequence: TGTGCCAGGACAGGAGCCAAAAACATTCAGTACTTC.